This TCR beta chain came from a study of CD8 T cells in ankylosing spondylitis. The study's findings and limits: Peripheral blood held disease-linked clones only at relatively low frequency, and these were CD8+. Significant enrichment of disease-linked clones was reported in matched ankylosing spondylitis synovial fluid. A TCR beta motif made of fewer than ten highly homologous variants seemed typical of ankylosing spondylitis blood.

With V trimmed by 3 bases and J by 4 bases, 6 bases remained unmatched. The germline V gene has CDR1 MNHEY and CDR2 SVGAGI. CDR3 length: 15 residues. Library preparation for TCR beta used quantitative 5'-RACE with molecular barcodes. TCRdb recomputed calls from the 5' RACE reads with MiXCR, one row per CDR3 protein. The data contain 200,000 or so distinct CDR3 sequences, around 13% of them seen just once; the ten biggest clones take up 8% to 13%. This clonotype was counted many times. What it recognizes is unknown. This sequence was found in a female donor with ankylosing spondylitis or in good health (not recorded which). The V gene is TRBV6-5, the J gene TRBJ2-1, with TRBD1 matching over 7 bases. The sample taken for sequencing was blood, either unsorted or a sorted T cell fraction (not recorded which). CDR3 in amino acids: CASSYEGARYNEQFF. CDR3 nucleotides: TGTGCCAGCAGTTATGAGGGGGCCAGGTACAATGAGCAGTTCTTC.